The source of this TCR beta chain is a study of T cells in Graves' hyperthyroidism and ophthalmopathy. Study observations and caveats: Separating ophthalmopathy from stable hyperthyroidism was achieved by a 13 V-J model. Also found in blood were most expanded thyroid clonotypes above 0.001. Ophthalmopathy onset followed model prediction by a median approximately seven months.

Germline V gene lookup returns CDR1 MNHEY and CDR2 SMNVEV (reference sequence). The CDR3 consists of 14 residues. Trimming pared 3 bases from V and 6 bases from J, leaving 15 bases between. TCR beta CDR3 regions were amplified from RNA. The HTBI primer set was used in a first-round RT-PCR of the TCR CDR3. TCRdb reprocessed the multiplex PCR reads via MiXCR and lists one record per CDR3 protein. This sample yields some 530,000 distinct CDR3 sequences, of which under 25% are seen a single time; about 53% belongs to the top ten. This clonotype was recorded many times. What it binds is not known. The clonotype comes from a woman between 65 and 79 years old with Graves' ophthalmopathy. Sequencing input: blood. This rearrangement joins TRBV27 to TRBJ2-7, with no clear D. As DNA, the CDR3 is TGTGCCAGCAGTTTCCAGAGGAGCTGGAGCGAGCAGTACTTC. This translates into CASSFQRSWSEQYF.